The TCR beta chain described here comes from a study of CXCR3-negative and CXCR3-positive naive CD8 T cells. Points from the study as a whole: Comparison of naive cells showed more hydrophobic TRB CDR3s in CXCR3-positive than in CXCR3-negative naive cells.

Concerning this clonotype: Its specificity is not known.

Among CD8+ T cells, naive ones were CD45RO-CCR7+CD27+CD95-. The germline V gene has CDR1 MNHEY and CDR2 SVGEGT. The CDR3 is 13 amino acids. TRB cDNA libraries were made by UMI-labeled 5' RACE. TCRdb processed the 5' RACE reads again and assigns one entry to each CDR3 protein, with no DNA. Recorded for this sample: about 57,000 distinct CDR3 sequences. The TCR originated in a human donor in good health. Some clones in this sample may be carry-over from other donors' samples. V usage is TRBV6-2 or TRBV6-3 and J usage is TRBJ2-7; TCRdb proposes TRBD1, but this gene call is untestable without DNA. The material sequenced was naive CXCR3+ CD8+ T cells from blood. Subset defined: CD45RO-CCR7+CD27+CD95- naive CD8+ T cells expressing CXCR3 (TNR3+). CDR3 amino acids: CASTGTAAYEQYF.